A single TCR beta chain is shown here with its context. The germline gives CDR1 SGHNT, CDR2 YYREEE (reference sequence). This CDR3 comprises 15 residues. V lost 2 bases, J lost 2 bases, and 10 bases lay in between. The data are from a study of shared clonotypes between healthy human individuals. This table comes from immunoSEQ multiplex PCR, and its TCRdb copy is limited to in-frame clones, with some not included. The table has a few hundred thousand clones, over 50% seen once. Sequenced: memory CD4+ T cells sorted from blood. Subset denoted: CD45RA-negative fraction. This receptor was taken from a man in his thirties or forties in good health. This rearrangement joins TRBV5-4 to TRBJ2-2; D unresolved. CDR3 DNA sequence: TGTGCCAGCAGCTTCGGACGGATAAACACCGGGGAGCTGTTTTTT. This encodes CASSFGRINTGELFF.